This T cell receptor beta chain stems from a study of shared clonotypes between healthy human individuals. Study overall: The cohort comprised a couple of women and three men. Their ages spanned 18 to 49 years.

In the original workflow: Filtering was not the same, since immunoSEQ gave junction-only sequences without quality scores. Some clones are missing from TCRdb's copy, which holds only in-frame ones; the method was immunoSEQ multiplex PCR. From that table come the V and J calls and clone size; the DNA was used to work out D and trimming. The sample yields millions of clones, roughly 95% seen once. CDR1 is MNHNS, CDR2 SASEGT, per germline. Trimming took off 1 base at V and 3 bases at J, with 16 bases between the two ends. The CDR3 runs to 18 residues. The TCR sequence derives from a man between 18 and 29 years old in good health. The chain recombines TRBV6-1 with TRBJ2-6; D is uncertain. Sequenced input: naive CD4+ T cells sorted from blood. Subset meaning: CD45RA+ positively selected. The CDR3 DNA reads TGTGCCAGCAGTGAAGTAAGTGTGCTTAGGGATGGGGCCAACGTCCTGACTTTC. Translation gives CASSEVSVLRDGANVLTF.